The 15 T cell receptor beta chains below all came from one sample that was sequenced in a study of regulatory T cells in long-lasting Graves disease. Sample time point: persistent/refractory GD, antithyroid drugs over 5 years with positive TRAb. The TCR library used RNA extracted from PBMCs. In building TCR beta libraries, iRepertoire HTBI primers were used together with Arm-PCR of CDR3 regions. TCRdb redid the calling of the multiplex PCR reads with MiXCR, one entry per CDR3 protein. Of around 400,000 distinct CDR3 sequences in the sample, roughly a fifth were seen once. The sequencing here drew on peripheral blood mononuclear cells (PBMCs), taken when the disease was refractory, from a patient treated with antithyroid drugs. Source of these receptors: a female donor with Graves disease.

This clonotype was found a few times. The rearrangement links TRBV13 to TRBJ2-7; no reliable D call. Between the trimmed V and J ends, which lost 4 bases and 0 bases, there was a span of 13 bases. In germline, CDR1 is PRHDT, CDR2 FYEKMQ (reference sequence). The CDR3 has 15 residues. For the CDR3, the DNA is TGTGCCAGCAGCTCTCGCGGCGGAACCTCCTACGAGCAGTACTTC. Encoded protein: CASSSRGGTSYEQYF.

The rearrangement links TRBV14 to TRBJ1-4; a possible D gene is TRBD1 (5 bases). Trimming removed 0 bases at V and 5 bases at J, with 13 bases between. Germline V gene lookup returns CDR1 SGHDN and CDR2 FVKESK. The CDR3 sequence is 16 residues long. In DNA, the CDR3 is TGTGCCAGCAGCCAAGATGCGGGGGTGTTCAATGAAAAACTGTTTTTT. Translation: CASSQDAGVFNEKLFF. The full variable domain, with the rest looked up from reference TRBV14 and TRBJ1-4, is EAGVTQFPSHSVIEKGQTVTLRCDPISGHDNLYWYRRVMGKEIKFLLHFVKESKQDESGMPNNRFLAERTGGTYSTLKVQPAELEDSGVYFCASSQDAGVFNEKLFFGSGTQLSVL.

This clonotype was found a few times. The V call is TRBV15, the J call TRBJ1-2; TRBD1 is a possible D gene (5 bases). This CDR3 has 14 residues. Per the germline V gene, CDR1 is LNHNV and CDR2 is YYDKDF (reference sequence). V was shortened by 1 base and J by 5 bases, with 11 bases between the two germline ends. Written as DNA, the CDR3 is TGTGCCACCAGCAGAGGCGGCAGGGATTATGGCTACACCTTC. Translated: CATSRGGRDYGYTF.

This clonotype was seen many times. The CDR3 loop reads CASSSEPGQPLNTEAFF. The CDR3 DNA reads TGTGCCAGCAGTTCCGAACCAGGGCAGCCACTTAACACTGAAGCTTTCTTT. The chain joins TRBV12-3 or TRBV12-4 to TRBJ1-1; tentative D call: TRBD1 (5 bases). V was trimmed by 4 bases and J by 2 bases, leaving 20 bases between them. This CDR3 comprises 17 residues.

This clonotype was detected many times. The chain couples TRBV10-1 to TRBJ1-1; no definite D call. Germline V CDR1 and CDR2: WNHNN, SYGVQD (reference sequence). V was pared by 0 bases and J by 4 bases, with 6 bases between. This CDR3 comprises 13 residues. The DNA of the CDR3 is TGCGCCAGCAGTGAGTCTTTGGGCACTGAAGCTTTCTTT. Residues: CASSESLGTEAFF.

The chain carries TRBV9 and TRBJ1-5, with D possibly TRBD1 on 5 matching bases. Germline CDR1 is SGDLS and CDR2 is YYNGEE. Trimming cost V 0 bases and J 4 bases, with 11 bases left between them. The CDR3 sequence is 15 residues long. The CDR3 DNA follows: TGTGCCAGCAGCGTAGAGGGGAACTGGAATCAGCCCCAGCATTTT. It codes for CASSVEGNWNQPQHF.

This clonotype was counted a few times. The chain links TRBV11-2 to TRBJ2-5; D is unresolved. V lost 1 base to trimming and J lost 0 bases, with 6 bases between them. The CDR3 totals 14 residues. Germline V lookup: CDR1 SGHAT, CDR2 FQNNGV. DNA for the CDR3: TGTGCCAGCAGCTTAGGGCAGTACCAAGAGACCCAGTACTTC. Translating gives CASSLGQYQETQYF.

This clonotype was seen repeatedly, ten times or more. The V call is TRBV2, the J call TRBJ2-6; D is unresolved. The CDR3 contains 14 residues. Trimming took off 5 bases at V and 0 bases at J, with 5 bases between the two ends. From germline, CDR1 is SNHLY and CDR2 FYNNEI. CDR3 amino acids: CASSYNSGANVLTF. CDR3 in DNA: TGTGCCAGCAGTTACAACTCTGGGGCCAACGTCCTGACTTTC.

This clonotype was observed a handful of times. The chain recombines TRBV18 with TRBJ2-2; no reliable D call. CDR3 length: 14 amino acids. CDR1 KGHSH and CDR2 LQKENI come from the germline V gene. V lost 1 base to trimming and J lost 8 bases, with 11 bases between them. CDR3 DNA: TGTGCCAGCTCACCACGTCGTGTAGCTGGGGAGCTGTTTTTT. It yields the protein CASSPRRVAGELFF.

The V and J genes are TRBV9 and TRBJ2-7, with a possible D match to TRBD2 (6 bases). Between the trimmed V and J ends, which lost 0 bases and 5 bases, there was a span of 18 bases. Germline values: CDR1 SGDLS, CDR2 YYNGEE. The CDR3 is 16 residues long. CDR3 DNA sequence: TGTGCCAGCAGCGTAGGAGCTAGCGAGAGTCTTGACGAGCAGTACTTC. This gives the protein CASSVGASESLDEQYF.

This chain joins TRBV6-4 and TRBJ1-1; possible D gene TRBD1, 6 bases. This CDR3 contains 13 residues. CDR1 MRHNA and CDR2 SNTAGT come from the germline V gene. V shed 6 bases and J shed 4 bases, with 12 bases lying between them. The CDR3 reads CASSSTGLTEAFF. DNA for the CDR3: TGTGCCAGCAGCTCGACAGGACTCACTGAAGCTTTCTTT.

This clonotype was seen many times. The V call is TRBV10-3, the J call TRBJ2-7; D is undetermined. CDR3 length equals 13 residues. Trimming left V 5 bases short and J 2 bases short, with 10 bases between. Germline V gives CDR1 ENHRY, CDR2 SYGVKD. CDR3 DNA sequence: TGTGCCATCAGTCCTGACTCGGCCTACGAGCAGTACTTC. Translated, it gives CAISPDSAYEQYF.

This clonotype came up many times. The chain joins TRBV3-1 to TRBJ1-1, with D unclear. The length of the CDR3 is 13 residues. V lost 0 bases, J lost 7 bases, and 9 bases lay in between. CDR1 and CDR2 from the germline V gene are LGHDT and YNNKEL (reference sequence). Here the CDR3 DNA reads TGTGCCAGCAGCCAAGATATAGGGTATGAAGCTTTCTTT. Translated, it gives CASSQDIGYEAFF. Complete variable domain (other parts from reference TRBV3-1 and TRBJ1-1): DTAVSQTPKYLVTQMGNDKSIKCEQNLGHDTMYWYKQDSKKFLKIMFSYNNKELIINETVPNRFSPKSPDKAHLNLHINSLELGDSAVYFCASSQDIGYEAFFGQGTRLTVV.

The V and J genes are TRBV5-1 and TRBJ2-2, with 8 bases fitting TRBD1. This CDR3 region has 15 residues. Germline V gene sequence: CDR1 SGHRS, CDR2 YFSETQ. V gave up 4 bases and J gave up 7 bases; unmatched junction bases: 9. CDR3 bases: TGCGCCAGCAGCACCCGAACAGGGGGTAACGGGGAGCTGTTTTTT. The encoded protein is CASSTRTGGNGELFF.

This clonotype was seen a handful of times. As DNA, the CDR3 is TGTGCCAGCAGTCCGAACTCCGATACGCAGTATTTT. Translation gives CASSPNSDTQYF. The V and J genes are TRBV27 and TRBJ2-3; D is unclear. This CDR3 is 12 amino acids long. Germline CDR1 and CDR2: MNHEY and SMNVEV (reference sequence). V was trimmed by 5 bases and J by 6 bases, leaving 9 bases between them.